This T cell receptor beta chain originates from a study of blood T cell repertoires in COVID-19. TCRdb's copy holds only in-frame clones and misses some; the assay was immunoSEQ multiplex PCR. The table includes about 440,000 clones, approximately 88% detected once. Trimming stripped 4 bases from V and 3 bases from J, with 12 bases between. Germline values: CDR1 SQVTM, CDR2 ANQGSEA. The CDR3 covers 14 residues. The TCR originated in a woman between 45 and 60 years old with COVID-19, enrolled during active disease. This sequence joins TRBV29-1 and TRBJ1-4; tentative D call: TRBD1 (6 bases). Material for sequencing was peripheral blood. The CDR3 loop reads CSVGRGSPNEKLFF. CDR3 DNA sequence: TGCAGCGTTGGCAGGGGTTCACCTAATGAAAAACTGTTTTTT.